This TCR beta chain was captured in a study of cytomegalovirus exposure and HLA in healthy donors. PCR primers comprised 60 Vbeta and 13 Jbeta primers. Libraries were prepared by immunoSEQ multiplex PCR; TCRdb keeps only in-frame clonotypes and omits some of them. The repertoire holds under 200,000 clones, with approximately 75% as singletons. The germline V gene has CDR1 MNHEY and CDR2 SMNVEV (reference sequence). There are 13 residues in the CDR3. Trimming stripped 5 bases from V and 3 bases from J, with 8 bases between. The clonotype comes from a girl aged 5 to 17 in good health and CMV-seronegative. The chain carries TRBV27 and TRBJ1-5, with a weak D call TRBD1 (6 bases). What was sequenced was PBMCs. CDR3 residues: CASSRGINQPQHF. The CDR3 DNA reads as TGTGCCAGCAGTAGGGGGATCAATCAGCCCCAGCATTTT.